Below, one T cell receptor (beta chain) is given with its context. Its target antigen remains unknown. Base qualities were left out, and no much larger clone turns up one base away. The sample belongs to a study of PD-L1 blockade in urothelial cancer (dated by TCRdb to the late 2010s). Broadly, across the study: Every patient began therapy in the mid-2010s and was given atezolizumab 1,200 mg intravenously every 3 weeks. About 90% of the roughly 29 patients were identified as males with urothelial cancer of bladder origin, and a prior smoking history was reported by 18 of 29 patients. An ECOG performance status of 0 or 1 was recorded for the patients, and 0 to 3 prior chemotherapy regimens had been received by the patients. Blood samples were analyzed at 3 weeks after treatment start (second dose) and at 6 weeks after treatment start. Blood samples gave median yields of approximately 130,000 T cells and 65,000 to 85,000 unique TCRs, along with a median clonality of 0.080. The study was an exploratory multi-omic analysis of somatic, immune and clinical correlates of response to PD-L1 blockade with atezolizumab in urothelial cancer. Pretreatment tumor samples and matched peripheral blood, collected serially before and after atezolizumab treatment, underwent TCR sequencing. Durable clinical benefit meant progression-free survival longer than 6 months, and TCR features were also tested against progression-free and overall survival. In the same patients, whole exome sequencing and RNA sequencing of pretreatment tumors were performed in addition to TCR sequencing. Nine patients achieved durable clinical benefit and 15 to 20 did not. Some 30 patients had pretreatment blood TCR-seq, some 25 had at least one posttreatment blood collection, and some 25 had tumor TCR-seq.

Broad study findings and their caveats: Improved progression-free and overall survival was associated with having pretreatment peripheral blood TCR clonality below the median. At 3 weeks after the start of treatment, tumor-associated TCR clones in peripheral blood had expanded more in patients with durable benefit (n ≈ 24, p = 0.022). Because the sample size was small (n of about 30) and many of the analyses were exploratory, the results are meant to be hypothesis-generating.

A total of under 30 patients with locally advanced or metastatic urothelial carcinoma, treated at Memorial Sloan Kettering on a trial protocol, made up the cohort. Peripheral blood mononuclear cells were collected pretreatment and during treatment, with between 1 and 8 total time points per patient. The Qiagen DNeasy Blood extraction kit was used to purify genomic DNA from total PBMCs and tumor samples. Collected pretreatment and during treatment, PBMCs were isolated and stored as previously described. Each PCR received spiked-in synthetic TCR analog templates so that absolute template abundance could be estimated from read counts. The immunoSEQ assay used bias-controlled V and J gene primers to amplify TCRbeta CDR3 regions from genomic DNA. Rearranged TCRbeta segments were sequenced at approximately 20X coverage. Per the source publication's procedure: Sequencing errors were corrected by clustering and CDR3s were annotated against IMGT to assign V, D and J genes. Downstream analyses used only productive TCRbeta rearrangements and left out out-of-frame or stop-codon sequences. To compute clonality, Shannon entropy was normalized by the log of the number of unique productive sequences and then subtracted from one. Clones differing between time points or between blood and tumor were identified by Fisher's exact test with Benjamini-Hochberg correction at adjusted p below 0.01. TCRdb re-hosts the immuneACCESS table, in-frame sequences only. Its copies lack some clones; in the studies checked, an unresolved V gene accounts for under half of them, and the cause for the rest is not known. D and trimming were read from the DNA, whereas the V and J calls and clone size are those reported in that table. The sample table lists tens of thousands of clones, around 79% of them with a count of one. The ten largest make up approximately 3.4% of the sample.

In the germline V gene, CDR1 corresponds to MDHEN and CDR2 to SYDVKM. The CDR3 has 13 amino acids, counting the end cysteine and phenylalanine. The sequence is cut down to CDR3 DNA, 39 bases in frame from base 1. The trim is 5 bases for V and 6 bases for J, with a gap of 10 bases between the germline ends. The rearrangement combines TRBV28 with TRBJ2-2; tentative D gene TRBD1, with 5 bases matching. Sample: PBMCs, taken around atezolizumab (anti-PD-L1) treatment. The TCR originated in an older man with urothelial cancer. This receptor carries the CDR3 CASSGRGPGELFF. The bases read TGTGCCAGCAGTGGTAGGGGTCCCGGGGAGCTGTTTTTT. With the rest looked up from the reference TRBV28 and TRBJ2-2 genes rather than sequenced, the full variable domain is DVKVTQSSRYLVKRTGEKVFLECVQDMDHENMFWYRQDPGLGLRLIYFSYDVKMKEKGDIPEGYSVSREKKERFSLILESASTNQTSMYLCASSGRGPGELFFGEGSRLTVL.